This T cell receptor (beta chain) was found in a study of OX40 agonist ivuxolimab in advanced cancers. This table comes from immunoSEQ multiplex PCR, and its TCRdb copy is limited to in-frame clones, with some not included. This sample has 95,000 to 150,000 clones, with around 89% found just once. A few counts support this clone. This CDR3 region has 16 residues. Trimming removed 4 bases at V and 0 bases at J, with 13 bases between. Germline V lookup: CDR1 SGHTA, CDR2 FQGNSA. This clonotype was obtained from an adult with an advanced solid tumor such as melanoma, head and neck, liver or kidney cancer. Sequenced here: CD4+ or CD8+ T cells sorted from blood, sampled in a trial of the OX40 agonist ivuxolimab. V is TRBV7-2 and J is TRBJ1-5; D is unresolved. The CDR3 here is CASSSLGDGSNQPQHF. In nucleotides, the CDR3 is TGTGCCAGCAGCTCACTTGGGGATGGTAGCAATCAGCCCCAGCATTTT.